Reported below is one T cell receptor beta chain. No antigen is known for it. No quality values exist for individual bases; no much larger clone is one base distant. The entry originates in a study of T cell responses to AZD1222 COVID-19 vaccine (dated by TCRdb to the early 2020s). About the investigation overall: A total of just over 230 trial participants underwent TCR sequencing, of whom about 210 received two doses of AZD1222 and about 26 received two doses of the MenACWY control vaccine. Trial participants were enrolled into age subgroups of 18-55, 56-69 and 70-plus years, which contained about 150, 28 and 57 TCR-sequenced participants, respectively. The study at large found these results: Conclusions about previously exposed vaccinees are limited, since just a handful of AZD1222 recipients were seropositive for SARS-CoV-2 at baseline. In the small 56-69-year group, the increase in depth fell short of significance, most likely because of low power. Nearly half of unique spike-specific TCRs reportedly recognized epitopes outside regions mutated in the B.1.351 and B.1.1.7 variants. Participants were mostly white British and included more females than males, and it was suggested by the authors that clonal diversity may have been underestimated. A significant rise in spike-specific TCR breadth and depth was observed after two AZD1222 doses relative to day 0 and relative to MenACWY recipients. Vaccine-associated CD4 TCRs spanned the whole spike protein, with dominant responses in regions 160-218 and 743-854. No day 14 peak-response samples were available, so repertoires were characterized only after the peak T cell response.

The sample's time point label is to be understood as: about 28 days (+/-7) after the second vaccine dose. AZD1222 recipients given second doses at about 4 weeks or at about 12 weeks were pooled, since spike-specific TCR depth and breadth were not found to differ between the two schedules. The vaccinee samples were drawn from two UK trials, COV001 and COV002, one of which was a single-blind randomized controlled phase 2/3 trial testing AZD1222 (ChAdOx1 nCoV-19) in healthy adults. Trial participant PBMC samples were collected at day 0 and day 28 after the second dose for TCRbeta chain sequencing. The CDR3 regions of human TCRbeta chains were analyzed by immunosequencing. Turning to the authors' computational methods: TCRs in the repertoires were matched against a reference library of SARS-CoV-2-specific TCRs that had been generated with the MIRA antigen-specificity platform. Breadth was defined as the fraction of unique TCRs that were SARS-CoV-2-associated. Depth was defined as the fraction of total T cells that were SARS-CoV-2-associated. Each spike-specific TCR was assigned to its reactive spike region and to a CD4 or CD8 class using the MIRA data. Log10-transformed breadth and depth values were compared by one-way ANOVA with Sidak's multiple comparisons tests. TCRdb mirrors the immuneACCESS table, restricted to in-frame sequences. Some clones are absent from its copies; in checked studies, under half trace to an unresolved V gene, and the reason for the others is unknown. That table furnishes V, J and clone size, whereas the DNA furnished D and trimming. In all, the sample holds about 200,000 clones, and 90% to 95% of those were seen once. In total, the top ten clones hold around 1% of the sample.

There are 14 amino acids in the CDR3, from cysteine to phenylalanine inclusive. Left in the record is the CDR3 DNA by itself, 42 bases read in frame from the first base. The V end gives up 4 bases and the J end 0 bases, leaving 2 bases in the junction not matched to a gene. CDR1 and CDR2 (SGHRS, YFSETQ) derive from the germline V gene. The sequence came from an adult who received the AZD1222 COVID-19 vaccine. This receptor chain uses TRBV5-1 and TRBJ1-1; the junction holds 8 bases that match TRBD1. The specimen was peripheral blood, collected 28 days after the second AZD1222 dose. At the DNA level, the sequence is TGCGCCAGCAGCGCACAGGGGGTGAACACTGAAGCTTTCTTT. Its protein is CASSAQGVNTEAFF.